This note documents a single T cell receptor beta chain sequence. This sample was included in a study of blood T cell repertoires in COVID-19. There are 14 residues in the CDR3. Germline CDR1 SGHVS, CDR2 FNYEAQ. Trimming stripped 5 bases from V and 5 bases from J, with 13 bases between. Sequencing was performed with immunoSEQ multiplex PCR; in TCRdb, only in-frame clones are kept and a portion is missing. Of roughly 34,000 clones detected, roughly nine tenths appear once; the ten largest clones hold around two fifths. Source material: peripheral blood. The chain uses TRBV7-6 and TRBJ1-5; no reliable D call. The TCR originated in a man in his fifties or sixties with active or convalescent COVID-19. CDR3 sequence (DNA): TGTGCCAGCAGCCCCAAGACTGAGGATCAGCCCCAGCATTTT. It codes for CASSPKTEDQPQHF.